This TCR beta chain was documented in a study of blood T cell repertoires in COVID-19. Overall study: COVID-19 samples from acute and convalescent phases originated in the United States, Italy and Spain. The analysed material was cDNA or gDNA that came from T cells, B-cell-depleted T cells, or PBMCs.

In the original analysis: By means of reference gene primer amplification, nucleated cell counts were estimated. Data came from immunoSEQ multiplex PCR; TCRdb stores just in-frame clones and leaves some out. The V and J calls and clone size are taken from that table; D and trimming were inferred from the DNA. The data show tens of thousands of clones, roughly 78% seen once. This CDR3 has 12 residues. The V gene's germline CDR1 is MNHEY and CDR2 SVGAGI. V lost 5 bases, J lost 8 bases, and 2 bases stayed unmatched. The sequencing sample was made of peripheral blood. This TCR derives from a woman older than 75 with acute or convalescent COVID-19. This chain links TRBV6-5 with TRBJ2-1, with 8 bases lining up with TRBD1. The chain's CDR3 is CASSPRGHEQFF. CDR3 nucleotide sequence: TGTGCCAGCAGTCCCAGGGGGCATGAGCAGTTCTTC.